A single sample is the source of the 21 T cell receptor beta chains below, sequenced in a study of technical replicates of blood from a few donors. The table came from immunoSEQ multiplex PCR; TCRdb's copy has only in-frame clones and leaves some out. The sample yields more than 75,000 clones, 80% to 95% seen once. The sample comprised T cells isolated from PBMCs. Every receptor here comes from a human donor in good health.

The rearrangement links TRBV15 to TRBJ1-2; TRBD1 is a possible D gene (5 bases). Germline V CDR1 and CDR2: LNHNV, YYDKDF (reference sequence). The V gene lost 1 base and the J gene lost 6 bases, with 9 bases spanning the gap. This CDR3 has 13 residues. Here the CDR3 DNA reads TGTGCCACCAGCAGAGGGGGCACCGATGGCTACACCTTC. Translated, it gives CATSRGGTDGYTF.

The V gene is TRBV19, the J gene TRBJ2-1; TRBD2 matches 9 bases. The CDR3 has 14 amino acids. The germline CDR1 and CDR2 sequences are LNHDA and SQIVND (reference sequence). The junction had 5 bases not matched to a gene; V was cut back by 5 bases and J by 6 bases. CDR3: CASSGGRARNEQFF. CDR3 nucleotide sequence: TGTGCCAGTAGTGGCGGGAGGGCACGCAATGAGCAGTTCTTC.

V and J are TRBV9 and TRBJ1-4, with D perhaps TRBD1 (5 bases). Germline CDR1 and CDR2: SGDLS and YYNGEE. The CDR3 covers 15 residues. Trimming pared 3 bases from V and 8 bases from J, leaving 17 bases between. The CDR3 DNA reads TGTGCCAGCAGCGAGAGTCTCGGGGGAGGAGAAAAACTGTTTTTT. The encoded protein is CASSESLGGGEKLFF.

The chain links TRBV7-8 to TRBJ2-7, with D perhaps TRBD1 (5 bases). Trimming cost V 6 bases and J 2 bases, with 8 bases left between them. This CDR3 contains 12 residues. Germline lookup yields CDR1 SGHVS and CDR2 FQNEAQ. The CDR3 here is CASRQEPYEQYF. CDR3 nucleotides: TGTGCCAGCAGACAGGAGCCCTACGAGCAGTACTTC.

The chain couples TRBV11-2 to TRBJ1-2, with D perhaps matching TRBD1 (6 bases). V gave up 0 bases and J gave up 2 bases, with 13 bases separating them. The germline gives CDR1 SGHAT, CDR2 FQNNGV. The CDR3 spans 16 residues. The CDR3 DNA sequence: TGTGCCAGCAGCTTAGATCCCAGGGGAAGGAACTATGGCTACACCTTC. Translated, it gives CASSLDPRGRNYGYTF.

The rearrangement uses TRBV27 and TRBJ1-5; 9 bases agree with TRBD1. There are 15 residues in the CDR3. Unmatched junction bases numbered 7, after V lost 4 bases and J lost 6 bases. Germline CDR1 MNHEY, CDR2 SMNVEV (reference sequence). As DNA, the CDR3 is TGTGCCAGCAGTTCCGGGACAGGGTTGGCTCAGCCCCAGCATTTT. The encoded protein is CASSSGTGLAQPQHF.

The chain employs TRBV15 and TRBJ2-1, with a weak D call TRBD1 (5 bases). The CDR3 loop spans 15 amino acids. The germline gives CDR1 LNHNV, CDR2 YYDKDF (reference sequence). V was clipped by 0 bases and J by 7 bases, with 13 bases between them. Here the CDR3 reads CATSRDQSRGNEQFF. In DNA, the CDR3 is TGTGCCACCAGCAGAGATCAGAGTAGGGGTAATGAGCAGTTCTTC.

The chain combines TRBV11-2 with TRBJ2-3; TRBD2 agrees at 7 bases. CDR3 size: 16 residues. Germline CDR1 SGHAT, CDR2 FQNNGV. After removal of 4 bases from V and 7 bases from J, the junction contained 14 bases not matched to a gene. The CDR3 nucleotides are TGTGCCAGCAGCTGGGGGGTTTTGGGGGGGTCGAATACGCAGTATTTT. It is translated as CASSWGVLGGSNTQYF.

The V and J genes are TRBV18 and TRBJ2-1; 12 bases line up with TRBD2. V lost 3 bases to trimming and J lost 4 bases; unmatched junction nucleotides: 10. Germline CDR1 KGHSH, CDR2 LQKENI. This CDR3 has 18 residues. DNA for the CDR3: TGTGCCAGCTCACCCAGTCCGGGGACTAGCGGGTTGTACAATGAGCAGTTCTTC. Translating it yields CASSPSPGTSGLYNEQFF.

This sequence joins TRBV18 and TRBJ1-2; D is undetermined. The CDR3 contains 14 residues. Germline CDR1 is KGHSH and CDR2 is LQKENI. Trimming shortened V by 3 bases and J by 6 bases, and 14 bases separated the two germline ends. The DNA of the CDR3 is TGTGCCAGCTCACCTGATTATCCGGGAGATGGCTACACCTTC. Residues: CASSPDYPGDGYTF.

This clone was detected only once. The V gene is TRBV10-1, the J gene TRBJ2-1; 10 positions agree with TRBD2. V was pared by 6 bases and J by 5 bases, with 7 bases of the junction left unmatched. The length of the CDR3 is 15 residues. Germline V gives CDR1 WNHNN, CDR2 SYGVQD (reference sequence). The DNA for the CDR3 is TGCGCCAGCAGCCTGACTAGCGGGCCCAACAATGAGCAGTTCTTC. Its protein is CASSLTSGPNNEQFF.

The chain uses TRBV11-3 and TRBJ2-7, with 9 bases fitting TRBD1. CDR1 is SGHNT and CDR2 is YENEEA in the germline V gene. V shed 0 bases, J shed 6 bases, and the junction held 3 bases outside the gene matches. There are 14 residues in the CDR3. The CDR3 DNA sequence: TGTGCCAGCAGCTTAGAACAGGGGGCGTCCGAGCAGTACTTC. Residues: CASSLEQGASEQYF.

V gene TRBV7-9 combines with J gene TRBJ2-2, with 8 bases lining up with TRBD2. The CDR3 length is 16 residues. The V gene end was trimmed by 5 bases and the J gene end by 4 bases; junction bases not matched to a gene: 9. Germline CDR1 is SEHNR and CDR2 is FQNEAQ (reference sequence). The CDR3 nucleotides read TGTGCCAGCAGCCCCCCGGGGGGGCGGGGCACCGGGGAGCTGTTTTTT. Translation: CASSPPGGRGTGELFF.

This clone has a single count. The chain has TRBV10-3 and TRBJ2-7, with 9 bases identical to TRBD1. This CDR3 is 15 amino acids long. With 5 bases clipped from V and 4 bases from J, the junction kept 9 bases outside the gene matches. The germline gives CDR1 ENHRY, CDR2 SYGVKD. The CDR3 region is CAISSAGTGLYEQYF. Written as DNA, the CDR3 is TGTGCCATCAGTTCCGCCGGGACAGGGCTATACGAGCAGTACTTC.

This sequence joins TRBV29-1 and TRBJ2-1; 9 bases agree with TRBD2. CDR1 and CDR2 from the germline V gene are SQVTM and ANQGSEA. The CDR3 has 14 residues. The trim removed 8 bases at V and 4 bases at J, leaving 9 bases unmatched. This chain's CDR3 is CSTPGGRVYNEQFF. DNA for the CDR3: TGCAGCACCCCCGGCGGGAGGGTTTACAATGAGCAGTTCTTC.

The J gene is TRBJ1-5, the V gene TRBV5-5; 7 bases map to TRBD1. Germline V gene data show CDR1 as SGHKS and CDR2 as YYEKEE (reference sequence). This CDR3 has 15 residues. Unmatched junction bases numbered 6, after V lost 4 bases and J lost 2 bases. The CDR3 reads CASSPTDRGNQPQHF. As DNA, the CDR3 is TGTGCCAGCAGCCCTACAGACAGGGGCAATCAGCCCCAGCATTTT.

This clone has only one observation. The J gene is TRBJ2-7, the V gene TRBV19; the match to TRBD2 covers 11 bases. The CDR3 is 15 residues long. Germline V CDR1 and CDR2: LNHDA, SQIVND (reference sequence). Trimming at V came to 4 bases and at J to 2 bases, leaving 4 bases not matched to a gene. The CDR3 bases are TGTGCCAGTAGTAACAGACTAGCGGGGACCTACGAGCAGTACTTC. Encoded protein: CASSNRLAGTYEQYF.

The chain uses TRBV4-2 and TRBJ1-1, with D uncertain. Germline V gene sequence: CDR1 LGHNA, CDR2 YNFKEQ. Trimming took 1 base from V and 6 from J, leaving 18 bases between them. This CDR3 is built from 16 residues. CDR3 in DNA: TGTGCCAGCAGCCAAGTAACGGTCCAAAACGATCCTGAAGCTTTCTTT. Residues: CASSQVTVQNDPEAFF.

The chain combines TRBV10-3 with TRBJ1-1; possible D gene TRBD1, 5 bases. Germline V gene lookup returns CDR1 ENHRY and CDR2 SYGVKD. The CDR3 covers 14 residues. V lost 10 bases, J lost 4 bases, and 19 bases lay in between. CDR3 coding DNA: TGTGCCACCATTCCGCTGGGGGAGGGCACTGAAGCTTTCTTT. This gives the protein CATIPLGEGTEAFF.

This chain uses TRBV27 with TRBJ2-2; D possibly corresponds to TRBD2 (6 bases). CDR1 and CDR2 from the germline V gene are MNHEY and SMNVEV (reference sequence). Trimming shortened V by 2 bases and J by 4 bases, and 17 bases separated the two germline ends. There are 17 residues in the CDR3. As DNA, the CDR3 is TGTGCCAGCAGTTTACTAGGGGCGGGGTTTGGCACCGGGGAGCTGTTTTTT. Encoded protein: CASSLLGAGFGTGELFF.

The CDR3 protein is CASSFSRTGGDNEQFF. CDR3 DNA: TGTGCCAGCTCATTCTCAAGGACCGGAGGAGACAATGAGCAGTTCTTC. This rearrangement joins TRBV18 to TRBJ2-1; D may be TRBD2 (5 bases). Germline CDR1 reads KGHSH; CDR2 reads LQKENI. CDR3 length: 16 amino acids. Trimming left V 5 bases short and J 5 bases short, with 19 bases between.